This entry describes one T cell receptor (beta chain). V lost 5 bases and J lost 0; bases outside the gene matches: 6. This CDR3 has 17 amino acids. Sample-barcoded 5' priming and a J-beta primer mix drove a second PCR of roughly 6 to 12 cycles. A single record per CDR3 protein comes from TCRdb applying MiXCR to the 5' RACE reads. The sample consists of over a million distinct CDR3 sequences, about 43% of them appearing once. These data belong to a study of blood T cells in healthy people across ages. The TCR comes from a woman younger than 30 in good health. The chain carries TRBV12-3 or TRBV12-4 and TRBJ2-6; 8 bases agree with TRBD1. Sequencing was carried out using blood. The CDR3 coding sequence is TGTGCCAGCAGTCTTTGGGACAGGAGCTCTGGGGCCAACGTCCTGACTTTC. Translation gives CASSLWDRSSGANVLTF.